This TCR beta chain was obtained from a study of patients and donors after allogeneic stem cell transplantation. TCRdb reanalysed the RT-PCR reads using MiXCR and keeps one entry per CDR3 protein. The data show about 410,000 distinct CDR3 sequences, 16% seen once. Germline assignment: CDR1 SGHDT and CDR2 YYEEEE. The CDR3 is 15 residues long. Trimming took 1 base from V and 2 from J, leaving 7 bases between them. The gene calls are TRBV5-6 and TRBJ2-6, with no clear D. This receptor was taken from a human donor who was either an allogeneic HSCT recipient or a stem cell or donor lymphocyte infusion donor (not recorded which). It is not recorded whose cells these are; they may come from a transplant donor. The specimen was blood, either unsorted or a sorted T cell fraction (not recorded which). The chain's CDR3 is CASSLWDAGANVLTF. CDR3 nucleotides: TGTGCCAGCAGCTTGTGGGATGCTGGGGCCAACGTCCTGACTTTC.